This T cell receptor beta chain derives from a study of vaccination effects on CD4 cells after COVID-19. Broader study findings: There was marked clonal contraction among infection- and vaccine-induced clones late after vaccination.

CDR3 length: 18 amino acids. V lost 1 base and J lost 2; bases outside the gene matches: 10. Looked up from germline, CDR1 is MGHRA and CDR2 is YSYEKL. Remarks on this clone: Its specificity is not known.

Within the ViraFEST assay, antigen-specific CD4+ T cells underwent expansion with viral peptide pools prior to sequencing. The culture ran for 10 days, and then CD4+ T cells were isolated. None of these healthy vaccinees had been infected with SARS-CoV-2 before vaccination. Sequencing was performed with immunoSEQ multiplex PCR; in TCRdb, only in-frame clones are kept and a portion is missing. Of around 19,000 clones listed, 65% to 85% were seen once; the top ten hold approximately 8.5%. The sequencing used CD4+ T cells from PBMCs cultured with HCoV-NL63 spike peptides, collected before COVID-19 vaccination. This receptor was obtained from a human donor who received a COVID-19 vaccine. This chain joins TRBV4-1 and TRBJ2-3; 9 bases map to TRBD2. The CDR3: CASSQVSGGPPFTDTQYF. The DNA of the CDR3 is TGCGCCAGCAGCCAAGTTAGCGGGGGACCCCCCTTCACAGATACGCAGTATTTT.